In this sample, the clone carrying this T cell receptor beta chain turned up many times. As yet, its antigen is unknown. The data were taken from a study of human T cells and chemical hapten exposure. Broader study findings: Counts of TCRs expanded at PT1 correlated positively with patch test score. Sensitizing with DPC caused no change in TCRs above 1 in 1000 frequency.

Regarding time point: patch test 2, 6 weeks after DPC sensitization. Treatment: therapeutic diphenylcyclopropenone sensitization with weekly scalp DPC. Unfractionated whole blood yielded total RNA. TCRdb recomputed calls from the RACE reads with MiXCR, one row per CDR3 protein. The sample contains about 85,000 distinct CDR3 sequences, approximately 10% of which appear only once. V gave up 3 bases and J gave up 1 base; unmatched junction bases: 6. CDR1 is KGHDR, CDR2 SFDVKD, per germline. The CDR3 spans 16 residues. The sample consisted of whole blood, taken in connection with sensitization to the hapten diphenylcyclopropenone (DPC). This rearrangement joins TRBV24-1 to TRBJ2-3, with 7 bases fitting TRBD1. The TCR comes from a man aged 18 to 30 with alopecia areata. Some clones in this sample may be carry-over from other donors' samples. The CDR3 DNA is TGTGCCACCAGTGATCCGACAGGGTCGGGCACAGATACGCAGTATTTT. Translation gives CATSDPTGSGTDTQYF.